One TCR beta chain is described in this entry. The germline V gene has CDR1 SGHTA and CDR2 FQGNSA. The CDR3 totals 15 residues. V lost 3 bases, J lost 4 bases, and 6 bases stayed unmatched. This sample was taken from a study of blood T cell repertoires in COVID-19. Overall study: The origin of the acute and convalescent COVID-19 samples was the United States, Italy and Spain. T cells, B-cell-depleted T cells, or PBMCs supplied cDNA or gDNA.

Original methodology: Estimated nucleated cell counts came from reference gene primer amplification. TCRdb's table, derived via immunoSEQ multiplex PCR, lists solely in-frame clones and lacks some. That table gives V, J and clone size, and the DNA gave D and trimming. This sample carries about 110,000 clones, about 88% of them seen once, and the ten largest clones take 2.4%. This TCR came from a human donor in a cohort sampled during active COVID-19. The material sequenced was peripheral blood. The chain employs TRBV7-2 and TRBJ2-1; 7 positions agree with TRBD2. DNA of the CDR3: TGTGCCAGCAGCTTCGGGGGGACTCTTTACAATGAGCAGTTCTTC. Residues: CASSFGGTLYNEQFF.